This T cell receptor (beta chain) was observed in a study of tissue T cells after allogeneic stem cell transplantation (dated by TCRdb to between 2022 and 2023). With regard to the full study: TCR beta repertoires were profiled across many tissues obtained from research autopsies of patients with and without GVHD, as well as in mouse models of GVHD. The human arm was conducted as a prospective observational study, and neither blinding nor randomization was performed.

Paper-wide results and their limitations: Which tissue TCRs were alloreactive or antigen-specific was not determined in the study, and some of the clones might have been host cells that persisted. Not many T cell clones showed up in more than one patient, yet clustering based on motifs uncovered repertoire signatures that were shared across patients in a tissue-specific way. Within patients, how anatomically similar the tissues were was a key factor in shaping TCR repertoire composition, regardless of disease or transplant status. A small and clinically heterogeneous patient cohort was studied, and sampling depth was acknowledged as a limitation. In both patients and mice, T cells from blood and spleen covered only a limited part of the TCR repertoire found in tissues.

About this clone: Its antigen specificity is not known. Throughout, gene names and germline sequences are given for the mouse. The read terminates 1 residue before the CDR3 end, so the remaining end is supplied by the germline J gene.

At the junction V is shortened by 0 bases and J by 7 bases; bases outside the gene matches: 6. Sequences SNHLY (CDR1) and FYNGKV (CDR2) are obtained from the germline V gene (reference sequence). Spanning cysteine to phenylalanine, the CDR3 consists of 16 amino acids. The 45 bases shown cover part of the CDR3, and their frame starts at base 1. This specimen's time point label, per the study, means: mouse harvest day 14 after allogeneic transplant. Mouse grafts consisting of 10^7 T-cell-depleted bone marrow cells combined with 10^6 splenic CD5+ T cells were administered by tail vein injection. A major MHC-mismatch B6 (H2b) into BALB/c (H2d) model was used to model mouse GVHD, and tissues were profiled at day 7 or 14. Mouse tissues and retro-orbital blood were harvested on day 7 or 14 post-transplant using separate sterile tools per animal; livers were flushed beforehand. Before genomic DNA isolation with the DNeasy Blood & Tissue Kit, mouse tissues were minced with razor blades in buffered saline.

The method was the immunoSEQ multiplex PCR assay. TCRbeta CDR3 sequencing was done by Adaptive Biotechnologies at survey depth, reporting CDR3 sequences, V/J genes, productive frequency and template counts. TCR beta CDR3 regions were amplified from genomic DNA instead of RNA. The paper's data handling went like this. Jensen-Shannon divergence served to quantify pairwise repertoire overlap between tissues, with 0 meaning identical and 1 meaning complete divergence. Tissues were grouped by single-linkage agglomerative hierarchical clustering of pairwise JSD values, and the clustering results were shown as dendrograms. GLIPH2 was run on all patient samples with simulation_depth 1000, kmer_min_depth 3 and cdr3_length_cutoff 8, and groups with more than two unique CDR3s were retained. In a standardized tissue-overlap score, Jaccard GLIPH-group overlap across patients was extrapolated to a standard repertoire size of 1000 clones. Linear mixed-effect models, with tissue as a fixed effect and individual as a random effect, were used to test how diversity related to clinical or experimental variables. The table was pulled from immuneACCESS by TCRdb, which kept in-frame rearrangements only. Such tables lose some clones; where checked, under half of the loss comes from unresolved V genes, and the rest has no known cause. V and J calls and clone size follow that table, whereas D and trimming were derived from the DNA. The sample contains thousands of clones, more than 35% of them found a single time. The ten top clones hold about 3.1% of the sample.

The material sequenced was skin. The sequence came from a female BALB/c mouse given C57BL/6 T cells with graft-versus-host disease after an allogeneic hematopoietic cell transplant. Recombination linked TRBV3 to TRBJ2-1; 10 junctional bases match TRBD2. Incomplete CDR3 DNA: TGTGCCAGCAGCTTAGCGCCTGGGGGGGCGCGAGCTGAGCAGTTC. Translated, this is CASSLAPGGARAEQF. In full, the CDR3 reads CASSLAPGGARAEQFF.